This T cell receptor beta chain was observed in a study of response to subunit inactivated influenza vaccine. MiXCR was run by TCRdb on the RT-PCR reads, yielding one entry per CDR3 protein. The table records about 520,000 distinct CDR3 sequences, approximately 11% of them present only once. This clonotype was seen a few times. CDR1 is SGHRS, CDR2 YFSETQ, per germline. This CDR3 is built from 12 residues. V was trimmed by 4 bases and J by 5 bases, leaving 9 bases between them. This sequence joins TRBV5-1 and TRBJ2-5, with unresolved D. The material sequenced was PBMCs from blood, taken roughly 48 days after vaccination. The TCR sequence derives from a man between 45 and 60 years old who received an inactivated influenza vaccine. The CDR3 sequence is CASSHQMETQYF. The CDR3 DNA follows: TGCGCCAGCAGCCACCAGATGGAGACCCAGTACTTC.